This T cell receptor beta chain was identified during a study of identical twins. Study-wide results and limits: Twin pairs had excess sharing that was weaker in beta out-of-frame sequences. Findings depended on cross-sectional statistics rather than tracking the same donors.

A few counts support this clonotype. The antigen is unknown. The germline V gene has CDR1 DFQATT and CDR2 SNEGSKA (reference sequence). The CDR3 sequence is 14 residues long. V shed 7 bases and J 0 bases; nucleotides not matched to a gene: 5. cDNA carried unique molecular identifiers, and a universal primer site was added by template switching. TCRdb reprocessed the 5' RACE reads with MiXCR, giving one entry per CDR3 protein. The data hold about 260,000 distinct CDR3 sequences, with about 7% observed a single time. These data were also reused for a study on yellow fever vaccine responses in identical twins.

The clonotype was recovered from a woman aged 18 to 35 in good health. This chain connects TRBV20-1 to TRBJ2-1; 8 nucleotides agree with TRBD2. Sequencing was carried out using memory (CD45RO+) T cells sorted from blood. The DNA of the CDR3 is TGCAGTGGCAGGAGCGGGGGCTCCTACAATGAGCAGTTCTTC. Translated: CSGRSGGSYNEQFF.